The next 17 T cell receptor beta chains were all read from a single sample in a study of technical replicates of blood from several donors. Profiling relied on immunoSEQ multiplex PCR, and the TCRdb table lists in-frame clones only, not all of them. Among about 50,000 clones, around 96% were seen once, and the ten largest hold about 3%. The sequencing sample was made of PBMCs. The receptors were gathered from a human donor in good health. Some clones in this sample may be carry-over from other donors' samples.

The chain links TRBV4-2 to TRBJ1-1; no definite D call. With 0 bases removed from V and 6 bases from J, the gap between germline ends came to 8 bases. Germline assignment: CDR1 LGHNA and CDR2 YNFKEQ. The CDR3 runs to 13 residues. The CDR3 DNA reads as TGTGCCAGCAGCCAAGATGTCCGGGCTGAAGCTTTCTTT. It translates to CASSQDVRAEAFF.

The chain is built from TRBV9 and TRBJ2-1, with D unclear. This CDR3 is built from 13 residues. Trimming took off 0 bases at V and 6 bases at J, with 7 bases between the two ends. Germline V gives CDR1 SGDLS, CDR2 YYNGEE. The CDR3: CASSVEAFNEQFF. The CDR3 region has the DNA TGTGCCAGCAGCGTAGAAGCTTTCAATGAGCAGTTCTTC.

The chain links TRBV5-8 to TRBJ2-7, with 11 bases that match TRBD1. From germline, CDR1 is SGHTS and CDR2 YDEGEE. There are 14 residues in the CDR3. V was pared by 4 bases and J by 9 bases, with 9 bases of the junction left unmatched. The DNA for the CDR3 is TGTGCCAGCAGCCTAAGGACAGGGGGCGCGGTGCAGTACTTC. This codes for CASSLRTGGAVQYF.

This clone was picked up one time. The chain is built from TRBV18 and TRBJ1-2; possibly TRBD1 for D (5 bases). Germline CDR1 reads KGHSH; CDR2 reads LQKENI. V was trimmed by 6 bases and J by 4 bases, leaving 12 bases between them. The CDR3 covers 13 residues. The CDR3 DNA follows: TGTGCCAGCTCCGAGCGACAGAGCTATGGCTACACCTTC. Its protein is CASSERQSYGYTF.

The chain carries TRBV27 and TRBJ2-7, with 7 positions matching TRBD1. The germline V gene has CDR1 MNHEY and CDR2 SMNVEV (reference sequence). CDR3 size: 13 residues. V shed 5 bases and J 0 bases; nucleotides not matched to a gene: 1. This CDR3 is CASSGDSSYEQYF. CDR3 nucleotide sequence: TGTGCCAGCAGTGGGGACAGCTCCTACGAGCAGTACTTC.

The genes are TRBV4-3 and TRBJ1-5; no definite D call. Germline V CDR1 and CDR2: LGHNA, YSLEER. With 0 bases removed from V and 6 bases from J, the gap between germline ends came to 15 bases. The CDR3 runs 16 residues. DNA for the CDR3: TGCGCCAGCAGCCAAGATTTTCGGGGAGCCCGTCAGCCCCAGCATTTT. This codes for CASSQDFRGARQPQHF.

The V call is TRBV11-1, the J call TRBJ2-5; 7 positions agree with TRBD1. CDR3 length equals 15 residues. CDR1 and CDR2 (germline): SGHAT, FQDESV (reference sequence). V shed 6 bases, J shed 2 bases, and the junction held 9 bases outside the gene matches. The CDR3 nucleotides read TGTGCCAGCAGTAAGGGTACAGGGGCACAAGAGACCCAGTACTTC. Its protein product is CASSKGTGAQETQYF.

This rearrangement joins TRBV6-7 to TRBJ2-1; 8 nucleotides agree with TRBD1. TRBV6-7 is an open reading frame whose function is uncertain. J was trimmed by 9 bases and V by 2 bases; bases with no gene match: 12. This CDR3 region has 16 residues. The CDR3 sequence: CASSYEDRVLDIEQFF. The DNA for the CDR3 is TGTGCCAGCAGTTACGAGGACAGGGTCCTAGATATTGAGCAGTTCTTC.

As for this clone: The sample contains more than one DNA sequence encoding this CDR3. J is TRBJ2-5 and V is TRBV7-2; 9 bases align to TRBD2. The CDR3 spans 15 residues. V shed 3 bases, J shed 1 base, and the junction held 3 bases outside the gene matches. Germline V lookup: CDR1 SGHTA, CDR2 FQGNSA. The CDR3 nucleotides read TGTGCCAGCAGCTTGGGACTAGCAGGCCAAGAGACCCAGTACTTC. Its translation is CASSLGLAGQETQYF. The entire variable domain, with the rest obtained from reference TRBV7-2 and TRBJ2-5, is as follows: GAGVSQSPSNKVTEKGKDVELRCDPISGHTALYWYRQSLGQGLEFLIYFQGNSAPDKSGLPSDRFSAERTGGSVSTLTIQRTQQEDSAVYLCASSLGLAGQETQYFGPGTRLLVL.

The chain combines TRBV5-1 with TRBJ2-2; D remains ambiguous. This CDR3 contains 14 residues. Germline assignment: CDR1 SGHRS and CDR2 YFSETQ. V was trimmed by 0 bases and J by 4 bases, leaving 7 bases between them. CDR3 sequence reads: CASSLGESTGELFF. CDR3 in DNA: TGCGCCAGCAGCTTGGGAGAAAGCACCGGGGAGCTGTTTTTT.

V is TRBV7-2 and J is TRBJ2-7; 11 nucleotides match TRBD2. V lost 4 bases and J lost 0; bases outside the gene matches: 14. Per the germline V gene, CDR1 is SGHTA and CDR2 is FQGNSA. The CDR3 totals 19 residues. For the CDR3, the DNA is TGTGCCAGCAGCTCACGGGGTAGCGGGGGGGCCAGGAGCTCCTACGAGCAGTACTTC. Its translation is CASSSRGSGGARSSYEQYF.

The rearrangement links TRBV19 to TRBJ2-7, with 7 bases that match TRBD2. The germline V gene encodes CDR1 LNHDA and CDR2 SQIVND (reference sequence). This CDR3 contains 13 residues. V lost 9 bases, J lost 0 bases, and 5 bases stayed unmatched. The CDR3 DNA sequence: TGTGCCAGCACCGGGGGGACCTCCTACGAGCAGTACTTC. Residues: CASTGGTSYEQYF. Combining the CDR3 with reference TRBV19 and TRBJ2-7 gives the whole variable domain DGGITQSPKYLFRKEGQNVTLSCEQNLNHDAMYWYRQDPGQGLRLIYYSQIVNDFQKGDIAEGYSVSREKKESFPLTVTSAQKNPTAFYLCASTGGTSYEQYFGPGTRLTVT.

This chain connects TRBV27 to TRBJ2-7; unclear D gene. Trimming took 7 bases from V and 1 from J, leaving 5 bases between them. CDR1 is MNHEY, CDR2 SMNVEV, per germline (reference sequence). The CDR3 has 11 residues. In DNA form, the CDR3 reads TGTGCCAGCAATACTTCCTACGAGCAGTACTTC. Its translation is CASNTSYEQYF.

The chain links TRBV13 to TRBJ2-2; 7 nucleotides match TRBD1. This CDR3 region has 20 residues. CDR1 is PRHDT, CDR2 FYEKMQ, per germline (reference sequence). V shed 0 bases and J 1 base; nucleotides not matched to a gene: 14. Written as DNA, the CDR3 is TGTGCCAGCAGCTTAGGCCGAGTCAGGGGGTTCCAGAAGAACACCGGGGAGCTGTTTTTT. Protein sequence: CASSLGRVRGFQKNTGELFF.

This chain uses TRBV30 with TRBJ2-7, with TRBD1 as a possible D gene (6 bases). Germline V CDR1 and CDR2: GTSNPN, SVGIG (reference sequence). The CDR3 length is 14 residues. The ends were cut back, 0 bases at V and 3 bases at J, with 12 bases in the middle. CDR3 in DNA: TGTGCCTGGAGTGTAATCAGGGGCGGCTACGAGCAGTACTTC. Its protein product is CAWSVIRGGYEQYF.

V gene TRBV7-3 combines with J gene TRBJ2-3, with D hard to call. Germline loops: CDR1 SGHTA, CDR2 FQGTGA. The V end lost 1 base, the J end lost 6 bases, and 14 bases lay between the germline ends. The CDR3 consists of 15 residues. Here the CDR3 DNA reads TGTGCCAGCAGCTTAAGTTCCGCTGGCATTGATACGCAGTATTTT. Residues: CASSLSSAGIDTQYF.

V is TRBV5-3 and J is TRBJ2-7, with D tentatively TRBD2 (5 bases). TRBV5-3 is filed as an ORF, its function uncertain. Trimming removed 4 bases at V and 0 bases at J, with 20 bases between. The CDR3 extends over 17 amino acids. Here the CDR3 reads CARSTGCGLESSYEQYF. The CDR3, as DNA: TGTGCCAGAAGCACCGGTTGTGGACTCGAAAGCTCCTACGAGCAGTACTTC.